Presented here are 10 T cell receptor beta chains from one specimen sequenced in a study of spatial heterogeneity in lung cancer. Overall study results and limits: Counts of expanded intratumoral alpha and beta TCRs tracked tumor mutation counts.

As for time point: sample taken at primary tumor resection. These receptors' antigens are unknown. TCRdb used MiXCR to reprocess the 5' RACE reads, holding one entry per CDR3 protein. The sample holds over 8,500 distinct CDR3 sequences, 13% to 15% seen once. Sequenced here: lung tumor tissue, sampled at surgery. These TCRs come from a male donor with early-stage non-small cell lung cancer.

The table lists this clonotype with many counts. This beta chain is an off-target read within a library intended for alpha chains, so its frequency means little. In DNA, the CDR3 is TGCGCCAGCAGCATCGGGCAGATCTCTGGAAACACCATATATTTT. It specifies CASSIGQISGNTIYF. The chain carries TRBV5-1 and TRBJ1-3, with unresolved D. The CDR3 is made up of 15 amino acids. CDR1 and CDR2 from the germline V gene are SGHRS and YFSETQ. V lost 4 bases, J lost 0 bases, and 11 bases lay in between.

This clonotype was detected ten times or more. This beta chain came through as a stray read in a library set up for alpha chains, and its size says little. The chain links TRBV11-2 to TRBJ2-3; D is ambiguous. Germline CDR1 is SGHAT and CDR2 is FQNNGV. The CDR3 totals 13 residues. Trimming left V 1 base short and J 6 bases short, with 8 bases between. CDR3 nucleotides: TGTGCCAGCAGCTTAGTCCCGTCCGATACGCAGTATTTT. Its translation is CASSLVPSDTQYF.

With respect to this clonotype: This beta chain lies outside the target of a library built for alpha chains; its clone size means little. The J gene is TRBJ1-2, the V gene TRBV12-3 or TRBV12-4; 10 bases align to TRBD1. The CDR3 is 16 amino acids. V lost 4 bases, J lost 1 base, and 6 bases stayed unmatched. CDR3 in amino acids: CASSSGTGADNYGYTF. CDR3 in DNA: TGTGCCAGCAGTTCGGGGACAGGGGCGGATAACTATGGCTACACCTTC.

This clonotype occurred many times. This beta chain is a stray sequence in a library constructed for alpha chains; its clone size is not meaningful. The rearrangement links TRBV12-3 or TRBV12-4 to TRBJ2-1; perhaps TRBD2 as D (6 bases). Deletions cut 3 bases from V and 6 bases from J, with 9 bases between. The CDR3 runs 13 residues. The CDR3 nucleotides read TGTGCCAGCAGTTTGGAGGGGTTCAATGAGCAGTTCTTC. Protein sequence: CASSLEGFNEQFF.

There are many counts of this clonotype. This beta chain is off target for a library built for alpha chains, so its abundance means little. The genes are TRBV6-6 and TRBJ2-1, with TRBD1 identical over 11 bases. From germline, CDR1 is MNHNY and CDR2 SVGAGI (reference sequence). J gave up 0 bases and V 2 bases, and 9 bases lay outside the gene matches. The CDR3 sequence is 19 residues long. CDR3 in amino acids: CASSYTDRGHRSSYNEQFF. DNA for the CDR3: TGTGCCAGCAGTTACACGGACAGGGGGCATAGAAGCTCCTACAATGAGCAGTTCTTC.

This clonotype was observed many times. This beta chain is off target for a library built for alpha chains, so its abundance means little. The chain recombines TRBV10-3 with TRBJ2-3, with D possibly matching TRBD2 (5 bases). Per the germline V gene, CDR1 is ENHRY and CDR2 is SYGVKD. The CDR3 has 11 amino acids. CDR3 amino acids: CAVRGTDTQYF. The CDR3 DNA is TGTGCTGTGAGGGGCACAGATACGCAGTATTTT.

Notes on this clonotype: Little can be read into the size of this beta chain, an off-target read in a library designed for alpha chains. This chain joins TRBV4-1 and TRBJ2-4; TRBD1 might be the D (6 bases). V was shortened by 0 bases and J by 9 bases, with 15 bases between the two germline ends. CDR1 is MGHRA and CDR2 is YSYEKL in the germline V gene. The CDR3 sequence is 15 residues long. The chain's CDR3 is CASSQESTGQGIQYF. For the CDR3, the DNA is TGCGCCAGCAGCCAAGAGTCTACAGGGCAGGGCATTCAGTACTTC.

This clonotype was seen repeatedly, ten times or more. This beta chain lies outside the target of a library built for alpha chains; its clone size means little. The J gene is TRBJ1-4, the V gene TRBV27; D not resolved. The CDR3 is 15 amino acids. Germline CDR1 reads MNHEY; CDR2 reads SMNVEV (reference sequence). The germline V and J ends were trimmed by 4 bases and 8 bases, with 17 bases remaining between them. CDR3 region: CASSSDLNPREKLFF. Written as DNA, the CDR3 is TGTGCCAGCAGTTCCGACCTTAACCCGAGGGAAAAACTGTTTTTT.

The table lists this clonotype with many counts. Being off target in a library aimed at alpha chains, this beta chain has a size of little meaning. This chain uses TRBV5-4 with TRBJ2-3; 8 nucleotides agree with TRBD2. V gave up 0 bases and J gave up 2 bases; unmatched junction bases: 5. CDR3 size: 16 residues. Germline CDR1 SGHNT, CDR2 YYREEE (reference sequence). CDR3 in DNA: TGTGCCAGCAGCTTGGGTTGGCGGGAGGACACAGATACGCAGTATTTT. Translation gives CASSLGWREDTDTQYF.

This clonotype has at least ten counts. This beta chain lies outside the target of a library built for alpha chains; its clone size means little. This chain joins TRBV7-2 and TRBJ2-1; 8 bases line up with TRBD2. This CDR3 is 18 amino acids long. Unmatched junction bases numbered 15, after V lost 5 bases and J lost 3 bases. Germline CDR1 and CDR2: SGHTA and FQGNSA. The CDR3 region is CASSHNPGGPGVYNEQFF. CDR3 sequence (DNA): TGTGCCAGCAGCCATAATCCGGGAGGGCCAGGTGTCTACAATGAGCAGTTCTTC.